The following is a T cell receptor beta chain sequence with its context. This clone's antigen is unknown. The record has no base qualities; no much larger clone is one base away. V sheds 0 bases and J sheds 4 bases, leaving 9 bases between their ends. CDR1 and CDR2, looked up from the germline V gene, are SGHRS and YFSETQ. The CDR3, from cysteine to phenylalanine, totals 14 residues. Of all the DNA, just the CDR3 is kept, 42 bases in frame from base 1. This sample is drawn from a study of blood T cell repertoires in COVID-19 (TCRdb year 2020). For context, the study as a whole: Collaborator samples came from the United States, Italy and Spain and covered acute and convalescent phases of COVID-19. The prospective study material was composed of cDNA or gDNA derived from T cells, B-cell-depleted T cells, or PBMCs. Deeply sampled blood TCRbeta repertoires from subjects exposed to, actively infected with, or recovered from COVID-19 were included in the dataset. The repertoires were made available in a free public database intended to serve as a resource for research on the immune response to SARS-CoV-2. The samples were drawn from the first 160 participants of the ongoing ImmuneRACE study and from more than 1,000 subjects provided by 6 global collaborators. The sample metadata nearly always contained a de-identified subject ID, COVID-19 status, age in years and sex. Where HLA class I and class II types were available, the types were taken from metadata supplied by the sample provider, not from assay-based typing. Overall study results and their limits: How much clinical and demographic metadata was included differed by source and by participant, and the metadata was provided uncurated.

TCRbeta CDR3 regions were amplified from genomic DNA using the immunoSEQ Assay, a bias-controlled multiplex PCR. The authors processed their data as follows. Nucleated cell counts per sample were estimated from amplification of reference gene primers within the assay. To quantify the absolute abundance of each unique TCRbeta CDR3 rearrangement, sequence reads were collapsed and filtered. For each sample, productive Simpson clonality was calculated as the square root of Simpson's diversity index over productive rearrangements. Entries here come from immuneACCESS through TCRdb and include only in-frame sequences with V and J called. Some clones fail to appear in such tables; in the studies checked, an unresolved V gene covers under half of the shortfall, and the cause of the remainder is unknown. D and trimming come from the DNA, and the V and J calls and clone size come from that table. The table for this sample lists roughly 140,000 clones; 87% of them were counted only once. Of the sample, roughly 4.3% is held by the ten largest clones.

Each collaborating institution followed its own protocols to collect whole blood in K2EDTA tubes. Collaborator samples were shipped for TCRbeta analysis as frozen whole blood, isolated PBMCs, or DNA extracted from either sample type. The receptor's source is a woman aged 40 to 50 with acute or convalescent COVID-19. The chain is encoded by TRBV5-1 joined to TRBJ2-3; the D gene is perhaps TRBD2, from 5 matching bases. Sample: peripheral blood. CDR3 reads: CASSLESRADTQYF. In nucleotides, the sequence is TGCGCCAGCAGCTTGGAGTCGAGGGCAGATACGCAGTATTTT. The entire variable domain, with the stretches around the CDR3 drawn from the reference TRBV5-1 and TRBJ2-3 proteins, is KAGVTQTPRYLIKTRGQQVTLSCSPISGHRSVSWYQQTPGQGLQFLFEYFSETQRNKGNFPGRFSGRQFSNSRSEMNVSTLELGDSALYLCASSLESRADTQYFGPGTRLTVL.